The entry that follows covers one T cell receptor (beta chain) sequence. Study processing details: How many nucleated cells were present was estimated from reference gene primer amplification. Repertoires were generated with immunoSEQ multiplex PCR, while TCRdb's copy carries only in-frame clones and drops some. For V, J and clone size, that table is used; D and trimming come from the DNA. The table has more than 95,000 clones, 75% to 95% seen once. The data originate from a study of blood T cell repertoires in COVID-19. The wider study: Some COVID-19 samples were acute and others convalescent; all came from the United States, Italy and Spain. In each case, the material was cDNA or gDNA derived from T cells, B-cell-depleted T cells, or PBMCs.

Trimming removed 6 bases from V and 3 bases from J; junction bases left unmatched: 6. This CDR3 region has 15 residues. Germline V gene lookup returns CDR1 MNHNS and CDR2 SASEGT. This receptor was taken from a human donor in a cohort sampled during active COVID-19. Sequenced input: peripheral blood. This chain joins TRBV6-1 and TRBJ2-5, with 11 positions matching TRBD2. CDR3 DNA: TGTGCCAGCAGGCTACTAGCGGGAGCGGAAGAGACCCAGTACTTC. It specifies CASRLLAGAEETQYF.